This T cell receptor beta chain appears in the sequencing data of a study of T-cell reconstitution after alpha-beta-depleted transplantation in children. Study observations and caveats: High day-60 TCRbeta diversity in some patients came from surviving recipient T cells and thymic progenitors.

This clonotype was recorded a few times. Its cognate antigen is unknown. Preparation of the TCRbeta library was carried out with unique molecular identifiers. In TCRdb, the PCR reads were re-called with MiXCR into one record per CDR3 protein. The sample lists hundreds of thousands of distinct CDR3 sequences; 25% were seen once. The V end was cut by 2 bases, the J end by 4 bases, with 15 bases between. Germline values: CDR1 SGHTA, CDR2 FQGNSA. The length of the CDR3 is 15 residues. The receptor's source is a girl aged 2-15 years with Fanconi anemia, due to receive a stem cell transplant. The chain couples TRBV7-2 to TRBJ2-7; D may be TRBD2 (6 bases). Sequenced material: PBMCs, taken before TCRalphabeta/CD19-depleted stem cell transplant. The CDR3 DNA reads TGTGCCAGCAGCTTAAGGACGGGAGAGGGTTACGAGCAGTACTTC. Translated: CASSLRTGEGYEQYF.